The 29 T cell receptor beta chains below were found in one sample sequenced in a study of cytomegalovirus exposure and HLA in healthy donors. Primers included in the PCR were 60 Vbeta and 13 Jbeta primers. Clones were sequenced by immunoSEQ multiplex PCR, and TCRdb holds only the in-frame ones, with some missing. The table shows 100,000 or so clones, with around four fifths occurring only once. The sequencing sample was made of PBMCs. These receptors originate from a woman aged 40 to 50 in good health and CMV-seronegative.

This clone was picked up a small number of times. The DNA for the CDR3 is TGTGCCACCAGCACCGGGACTAGCGGGGAGCTGTTTTTT. Translating it yields CATSTGTSGELFF. This rearrangement joins TRBV15 to TRBJ2-2, with TRBD2 identical over 8 bases. The CDR3 runs 13 residues. Trimming took 4 bases from V and 7 from J; bases not matched to a gene: 2. Germline-derived CDR1 and CDR2 are LNHNV and YYDKDF (reference sequence).

The chain joins TRBV14 to TRBJ2-6; 7 nucleotides align to TRBD1. Germline loops: CDR1 SGHDN, CDR2 FVKESK. With 4 bases clipped from V and 11 bases from J, the junction kept 8 bases outside the gene matches. This CDR3 region has 14 residues. CDR3 DNA sequence: TGTGCCAGCAGCCCGAGGGGACAGAGAGACGTCCTGACTTTC. As protein: CASSPRGQRDVLTF.

The V gene is TRBV27, the J gene TRBJ2-7; D is undetermined. CDR3 size: 15 residues. CDR1 MNHEY and CDR2 SMNVEV come from the germline V gene (reference sequence). The CDR3 loop reads CAVRDISNSRHEQYF. The DNA for the CDR3 is TGTGCAGTACGAGATATCAGTAATAGCCGCCACGAGCAGTACTTC.

V usage is TRBV9 and J usage is TRBJ1-6; a weak D match, TRBD1 (5 bases). This CDR3 has 14 residues. The germline V and J ends were trimmed by 4 bases and 7 bases, with 12 bases remaining between them. Germline values: CDR1 SGDLS, CDR2 YYNGEE. The CDR3 loop reads CASSFGQANSPLHF. CDR3 nucleotide sequence: TGTGCCAGCAGCTTCGGACAAGCGAATTCACCCCTCCACTTT. Together with reference TRBV9 and TRBJ1-6, the CDR3 gives the full variable domain: DSGVTQTPKHLITATGQRVTLRCSPRSGDLSVYWYQQSLDQGLQFLIQYYNGEERAKGNILERFSAQQFPDLHSELNLSSLELGDSALYFCASSFGQANSPLHFGNGTRLTVT.

The chain links TRBV6-5 to TRBJ2-1; possibly TRBD1 for D (5 bases). The V end was cut by 5 bases, the J end by 0 bases, with 11 bases between. From germline, CDR1 is MNHEY and CDR2 SVGAGI. The CDR3 loop spans 15 amino acids. The CDR3 loop reads CASSTGQASYNEQFF. In DNA, the CDR3 is TGTGCCAGCAGTACCGGACAAGCCTCCTACAATGAGCAGTTCTTC.

The table lists this clone with a few counts. J is TRBJ1-5 and V is TRBV2; D call uncertain. The V and J ends lost 4 bases and 4 bases respectively, with 8 bases between them. Germline CDR1 is SNHLY and CDR2 is FYNNEI. The CDR3 consists of 13 residues. The CDR3 loop is CASSGGQNQPQHF. The DNA of the CDR3 is TGTGCCAGCAGTGGAGGGCAAAATCAGCCCCAGCATTTT.

This sequence joins TRBV20-1 and TRBJ1-1; D is possibly TRBD1 (5 bases). The V and J ends lost 3 bases and 11 bases respectively, with 13 bases between them. Germline V gene data show CDR1 as DFQATT and CDR2 as SNEGSKA (reference sequence). This CDR3 comprises 11 residues. CDR3 bases: TGCAGTGCTAGGGAAGGGGTTTTGGCTTTCTTT. Amino acid sequence: CSAREGVLAFF.

The chain couples TRBV4-3 to TRBJ2-7; 9 bases map to TRBD2. This CDR3 has 19 amino acids. V lost 0 bases to trimming and J lost 5 bases; unmatched junction nucleotides: 17. Germline V gene data show CDR1 as LGHNA and CDR2 as YSLEER. The CDR3 coding sequence is TGCGCCAGCAGCCAAGACAGGGGGACTAGCTTAGGGGGGTTGAACGAGCAGTACTTC. This gives the protein CASSQDRGTSLGGLNEQYF.

J is TRBJ1-5 and V is TRBV6-1; D ambiguous. V lost 5 bases, J lost 7 bases, and 15 bases lay in between. The V gene's germline CDR1 is MNHNS and CDR2 SASEGT. This CDR3 region has 14 residues. The CDR3 nucleotides are TGTGCCAGCAGTTTACAAGGTGGAGGGCAGCCCCAGCATTTT. It translates to CASSLQGGGQPQHF.

This chain connects TRBV19 to TRBJ2-6; 8 nucleotides line up with TRBD1. The CDR3 covers 21 residues. Germline CDR1 LNHDA, CDR2 SQIVND (reference sequence). Unmatched junction bases numbered 18, after V lost 5 bases and J lost 0 bases. The CDR3 reads CASSGGGGTGYSISGANVLTF. In DNA form, the CDR3 reads TGTGCCAGTAGTGGCGGAGGGGGGACAGGCTATTCAATCTCTGGGGCCAACGTCCTGACTTTC.

V is TRBV5-1 and J is TRBJ1-3; D unclear. This CDR3 comprises 15 residues. In germline, CDR1 is SGHRS, CDR2 YFSETQ. The V gene lost 0 bases and the J gene lost 0 bases, with 7 bases spanning the gap. The CDR3 DNA follows: TGCGCCAGCAGCTTGGGTAGCAGCTCTGGAAACACCATATATTTT. As protein: CASSLGSSSGNTIYF.

V is TRBV1 and J is TRBJ2-2; the DNA was not used to check the table's D call, TRBD2. TRBV1 is marked as a pseudogene. This CDR3 has 15 amino acids. The CDR3: CTSSQPRGGSGELFF. The CDR3 region has the DNA TGCACCAGCAGCCAACCTCGGGGGGGGAGCGGGGAGCTGTTTTTT.

The rearrangement links TRBV10-2 to TRBJ2-4, with D possibly TRBD2 on 5 matching bases. The CDR3 is 15 amino acids. V gave up 5 bases and J gave up 2 bases, with 13 bases separating them. CDR1 is WSHSY, CDR2 SAAADI, per germline. The CDR3 region has the DNA TGCGCCAGCAGTCCGGGGAAAGTGTCCAAAAACATTCAGTACTTC. Translation gives CASSPGKVSKNIQYF.

There are a few counts of this clone. The J gene is TRBJ1-5, the V gene TRBV7-9; no firm D call. The CDR3 runs to 15 residues. Trimming took 6 bases from V and 0 from J, leaving 12 bases between them. Germline V gene lookup returns CDR1 SEHNR and CDR2 FQNEAQ (reference sequence). The CDR3 spells CASRSTDYSNQPQHF. The CDR3 nucleotides are TGTGCCAGCAGGTCTACAGATTATAGCAATCAGCCCCAGCATTTT.

The rearrangement uses TRBV2 and TRBJ2-7; D remains unclear. V shed 0 bases and J shed 0 bases, with 9 bases lying between them. This CDR3 contains 15 residues. Germline loops: CDR1 SNHLY, CDR2 FYNNEI. The CDR3 DNA is TGTGCCAGCAGTGAAGCCCACCCCGGCTCCTACGAGCAGTACTTC. Translation: CASSEAHPGSYEQYF.

The rearrangement joins TRBV15 to TRBJ1-1, with TRBD1 matching over 8 bases. The length of the CDR3 is 17 residues. Germline CDR1 and CDR2: LNHNV and YYDKDF (reference sequence). Trimming removed 1 base from V and 0 bases from J; junction bases left unmatched: 7. DNA of the CDR3: TGTGCCACCAGCAGAGGACAGGGGTATCTTCTGAACACTGAAGCTTTCTTT. Protein product: CATSRGQGYLLNTEAFF.

The CDR3 DNA follows: TGTGCCAGCAGCTTGACAGCGAATTACAATGAGCAGTTCTTC. Translating gives CASSLTANYNEQFF. This chain joins TRBV7-9 and TRBJ2-1; maybe TRBD1 (5 bases). Germline V CDR1 and CDR2: SEHNR, FQNEAQ (reference sequence). This CDR3 spans 14 amino acids. V was pared by 3 bases and J by 4 bases, with 10 bases between.

The chain links TRBV28 to TRBJ1-1; 8 nucleotides agree with TRBD1. The germline CDR1 and CDR2 sequences are MDHEN and SYDVKM. This CDR3 spans 13 amino acids. Losses at the gene ends were 10 bases for V and 7 bases for J; bases not matched to a gene: 11. DNA for the CDR3: TGTGCCACCAAAGAGACAGGGGATATTGAAGCTTTCTTT. Protein: CATKETGDIEAFF.

This chain connects TRBV19 to TRBJ2-7; 7 bases fit TRBD1. Germline trimming cut 4 bases from V and 5 bases from J; bases unmatched to any gene: 14. The germline gives CDR1 LNHDA, CDR2 SQIVND (reference sequence). CDR3 length: 16 amino acids. CDR3 coding DNA: TGTGCCAGTAGTAGATCAGGCTCAACAGGGGTCCACGAGCAGTACTTC. Translated: CASSRSGSTGVHEQYF.

The chain is built from TRBV19 and TRBJ2-3, with D tentatively TRBD2 (5 bases). In germline, CDR1 is LNHDA, CDR2 SQIVND (reference sequence). V was cut by 9 bases and J by 5 bases, with 18 bases left in between. The CDR3 runs 14 residues. CDR3 in amino acids: CASKGGLAIDTQYF. The CDR3 bases are TGTGCCAGCAAGGGCGGGTTAGCGATAGATACGCAGTATTTT. The full variable domain, with the rest looked up from reference TRBV19 and TRBJ2-3, is DGGITQSPKYLFRKEGQNVTLSCEQNLNHDAMYWYRQDPGQGLRLIYYSQIVNDFQKGDIAEGYSVSREKKESFPLTVTSAQKNPTAFYLCASKGGLAIDTQYFGPGTRLTVL.

This clone was counted between two and nine times. CDR3 region: CASSPRTGRNEQFF. In DNA form, the CDR3 reads TGTGCCAGCTCACCTAGGACAGGGCGTAATGAGCAGTTCTTC. The chain recombines TRBV18 with TRBJ2-1; 8 nucleotides agree with TRBD1. CDR1 KGHSH and CDR2 LQKENI come from the germline V gene. The CDR3 has 14 residues. Trimming cost V 3 bases and J 7 bases; bases outside gene matches: 5.

This chain connects TRBV5-1 to TRBJ1-1; tentatively, D is TRBD1 (6 bases). The CDR3 covers 15 residues. Germline CDR1 is SGHRS and CDR2 is YFSETQ. Trimming took 2 bases from V and 1 from J, leaving 12 bases between them. The CDR3 here is CASSFRDRTNTEAFF. Written as DNA, the CDR3 is TGCGCCAGCAGCTTCCGCGACAGGACGAACACTGAAGCTTTCTTT. Combining the CDR3 with reference TRBV5-1 and TRBJ1-1 gives the whole variable domain KAGVTQTPRYLIKTRGQQVTLSCSPISGHRSVSWYQQTPGQGLQFLFEYFSETQRNKGNFPGRFSGRQFSNSRSEMNVSTLELGDSALYLCASSFRDRTNTEAFFGQGTRLTVV.

CDR3 sequence (DNA): TGTGCCAGCAATCGAGATACGCAGTATTTT. This gives the protein CASNRDTQYF. V is TRBV28 and J is TRBJ2-3, with D unclear. CDR1 and CDR2 from the germline V gene are MDHEN and SYDVKM. Between the trimmed V and J ends, which lost 7 bases and 5 bases, there was a span of 4 bases. The length of the CDR3 is 10 residues.

J is TRBJ1-3 and V is TRBV5-1; perhaps TRBD1 as D (5 bases). The CDR3 covers 14 residues. Germline values: CDR1 SGHRS, CDR2 YFSETQ. The V end was cut by 2 bases, the J end by 3 bases, with 9 bases between. The CDR3 spells CASSLGADGNTIYF. CDR3 coding DNA: TGCGCCAGCAGCTTAGGGGCAGATGGAAACACCATATATTTT. The variable domain in full, completed from reference TRBV5-1 and TRBJ1-3, reads KAGVTQTPRYLIKTRGQQVTLSCSPISGHRSVSWYQQTPGQGLQFLFEYFSETQRNKGNFPGRFSGRQFSNSRSEMNVSTLELGDSALYLCASSLGADGNTIYFGEGSWLTVV.

This clone was seen a handful of times. The J gene is TRBJ1-1, the V gene TRBV19; perhaps TRBD1 as D (5 bases). The CDR3 covers 14 residues. V lost 4 bases, J lost 2 bases, and 11 bases lay in between. Germline V gives CDR1 LNHDA, CDR2 SQIVND (reference sequence). The CDR3 here is CASSSKGENTEAFF. The CDR3 DNA follows: TGTGCCAGTAGTAGTAAAGGGGAAAACACTGAAGCTTTCTTT.

This chain joins TRBV7-2 and TRBJ2-7; 7 bases align to TRBD1. The V segment lost 4 bases and the J segment 2 bases; nucleotides outside the gene matches: 11. Germline V gene data show CDR1 as SGHTA and CDR2 as FQGNSA. CDR3 size: 16 residues. The CDR3 reads CASSSILGQVTYEQYF. DNA of the CDR3: TGTGCCAGCAGCTCTATACTTGGACAGGTTACCTACGAGCAGTACTTC.

This clone was counted a few times. This CDR3 reads CASSPTRGFEAFF. In DNA, the CDR3 is TGTGCCAGCAGCCCTACCCGCGGGTTTGAAGCTTTCTTT. This rearrangement joins TRBV11-2 to TRBJ1-1; no clear D gene. Trimming removed 5 bases at V and 7 bases at J, with 14 bases between. This CDR3 has 13 amino acids. CDR1 SGHAT and CDR2 FQNNGV come from the germline V gene.

V and J are TRBV30 and TRBJ2-3, with 8 bases that match TRBD2. The J segment lost 4 bases and the V segment lost 3 bases, leaving 9 bases of the junction unmatched. The CDR3 is 15 residues long. CDR1 is GTSNPN and CDR2 is SVGIG in the germline V gene (reference sequence). The chain's CDR3 is CAWRRAAGGADTQYF. The CDR3 region has the DNA TGTGCCTGGAGGAGGGCCGCGGGGGGTGCAGATACGCAGTATTTT.

The chain is built from TRBV19 and TRBJ2-1, with D possibly TRBD1 on 6 matching bases. The germline V gene encodes CDR1 LNHDA and CDR2 SQIVND (reference sequence). V was clipped by 4 bases and J by 0 bases, with 10 bases between them. This CDR3 spans 15 amino acids. The CDR3 spells CASSKGDNSYNEQFF. Here the CDR3 DNA reads TGTGCCAGTAGTAAAGGGGACAACTCCTACAATGAGCAGTTCTTC.